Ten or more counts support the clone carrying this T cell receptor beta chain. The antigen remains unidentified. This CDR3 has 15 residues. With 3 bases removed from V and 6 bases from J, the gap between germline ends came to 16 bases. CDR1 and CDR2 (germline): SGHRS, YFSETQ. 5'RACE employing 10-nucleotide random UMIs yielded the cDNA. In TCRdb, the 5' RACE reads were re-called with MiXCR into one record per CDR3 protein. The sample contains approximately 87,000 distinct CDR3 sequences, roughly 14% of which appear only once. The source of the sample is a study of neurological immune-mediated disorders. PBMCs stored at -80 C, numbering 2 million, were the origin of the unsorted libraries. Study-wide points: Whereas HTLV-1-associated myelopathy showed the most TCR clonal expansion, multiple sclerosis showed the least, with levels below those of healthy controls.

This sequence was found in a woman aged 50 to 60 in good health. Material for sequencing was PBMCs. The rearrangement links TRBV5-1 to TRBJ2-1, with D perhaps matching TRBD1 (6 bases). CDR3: CASSSSTGTSNEQFF. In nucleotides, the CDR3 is TGCGCCAGCAGCTCATCCACCGGGACAAGCAATGAGCAGTTCTTC.